The text below deals with one T cell receptor beta chain. Antigen: not known. Both TRBC1 and TRBC2 were covered by a beta constant-region primer of two equimolar oligonucleotides. The ligated cDNA underwent four PCR rounds using SP2 and nested alpha and beta constant-region primers. A 12-nucleotide UMI and the SP2 primer were added to the cDNA 3' end by oligonucleotide ligation. TCRdb redid the calling of the UMI-ligation and nested PCR reads with MiXCR, one entry per CDR3 protein. The sample lists 85,000 or so distinct CDR3 sequences; 9% were seen once. This entry belongs to a study of naive and memory T cell subsets. Study-level findings and limits: Expression changes during T cell differentiation may affect RNA-based TCR counts. From naive to CM, EM and EMRA, diversity decreased and Gini increased.

Per germline, CDR1 SGDLS and CDR2 YYNGEE. Trimming took 1 base from V and 6 from J, leaving 14 bases between them. This CDR3 comprises 15 residues. Sequencing used naive CD8+ T cells from blood. The receptor was derived from a human donor in good health. This chain connects TRBV9 to TRBJ2-1; maybe TRBD2 (6 bases). CDR3 sequence reads: CASSVSGVPLNEQFF. In DNA, the CDR3 is TGTGCCAGCAGCGTATCGGGGGTACCCCTCAATGAGCAGTTCTTC.